This T cell receptor beta chain was sequenced in a study of blood T cell repertoires in COVID-19. On the study more broadly: PBMCs, B-cell-depleted T cells, or T cells were the source of the cDNA or gDNA that made up the material.

The V end was cut by 7 bases, the J end by 5 bases, with 17 bases between. Germline CDR1 reads WSHSY; CDR2 reads SAAADI. The CDR3 sequence is 15 residues long. The table came from immunoSEQ multiplex PCR; TCRdb's copy has only in-frame clones and leaves some out. The sample gives fewer than 150,000 clones, roughly 70% of which show up once; approximately 0.86% is in the top ten. The sequencing input was peripheral blood. The chain is built from TRBV10-2 and TRBJ2-2; D remains ambiguous. The sequence was obtained from a human donor with acute or convalescent COVID-19. The donor label of this sample is uncertain. The CDR3 is CASKNGDIRTGELFF. In DNA form, the CDR3 reads TGCGCCAGCAAAAACGGTGACATCCGGACCGGGGAGCTGTTTTTT.